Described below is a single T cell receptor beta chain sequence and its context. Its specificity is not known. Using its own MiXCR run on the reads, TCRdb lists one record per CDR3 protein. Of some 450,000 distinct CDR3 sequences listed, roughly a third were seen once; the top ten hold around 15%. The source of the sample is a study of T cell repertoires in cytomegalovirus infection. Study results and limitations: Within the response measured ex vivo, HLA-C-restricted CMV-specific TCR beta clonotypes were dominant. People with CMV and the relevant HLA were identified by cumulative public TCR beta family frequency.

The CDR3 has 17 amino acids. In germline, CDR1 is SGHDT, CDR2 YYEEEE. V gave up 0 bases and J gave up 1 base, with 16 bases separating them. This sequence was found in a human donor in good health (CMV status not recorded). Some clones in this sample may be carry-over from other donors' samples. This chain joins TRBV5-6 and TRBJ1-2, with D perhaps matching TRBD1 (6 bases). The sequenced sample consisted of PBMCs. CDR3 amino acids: CASSLGPGQSNNYGYTF. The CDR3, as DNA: TGTGCCAGCAGCTTGGGTCCTGGACAGTCTAATAACTATGGCTACACCTTC.